This passage covers 23 T cell receptor beta chains from one sample sequenced in a study of blood T cell repertoires in COVID-19 (dated by TCRdb to between 2020 and 2021). Receptor libraries were prepared by the immunoSEQ multiplex PCR assay. Imported from immuneACCESS, the table was reduced by TCRdb to in-frame sequences with V and J called. These copies leave out some clones; in studies compared against another copy, an unresolved V gene accounts for under half, and the cause of the remainder is not known. This sample holds 75,000 to 90,000 clones; just under 80% were observed only once. Clones ranked in the top ten supply just over 35% of the sample. The sample consisted of peripheral blood. The receptor source for this set is a man aged 55 to 70 with COVID-19, enrolled during active disease.

The chain links TRBV6-5 to TRBJ2-1; D is unclear. CDR3 size: 12 residues. CDR1 and CDR2 from the germline V gene are MNHEY and SVGAGI. The ends were cut back, 4 bases at V and 7 bases at J, with 8 bases in the middle. The CDR3 reads CASSSSSNEQFF. The CDR3 DNA reads TGTGCCAGCAGTTCCTCTTCAAATGAGCAGTTCTTC.

The CDR3: CASSFMDSSNYGYTF. DNA for the CDR3: TGTGCCAGCAGCTTTATGGACAGCTCTAACTATGGCTACACCTTC. The V gene is TRBV5-5, the J gene TRBJ1-2, with D maybe TRBD1 (6 bases). The ends were cut back, 2 bases at V and 0 bases at J, with 11 bases in the middle. The germline CDR1 and CDR2 sequences are SGHKS and YYEKEE (reference sequence). CDR3 size: 15 residues.

This chain uses TRBV27 with TRBJ2-7; D remains ambiguous. The V gene lost 2 bases and the J gene lost 6 bases, with 14 bases spanning the gap. This CDR3 has 14 amino acids. Germline values: CDR1 MNHEY, CDR2 SMNVEV (reference sequence). CDR3 coding DNA: TGTGCCAGCAGTTTAAATAAGTATCCCGGCGAGCAGTACTTC. Its protein is CASSLNKYPGEQYF.

This clone was counted between two and nine times. This sequence joins TRBV5-5 and TRBJ1-6; TRBD1 is a possible D gene (6 bases). CDR1 and CDR2 from the germline V gene are SGHKS and YYEKEE (reference sequence). The V gene lost 2 bases and the J gene lost 2 bases, with 14 bases spanning the gap. The CDR3 spans 17 residues. The CDR3 nucleotides are TGTGCCAGCAGCTTTGGGCAGGGGAGAACCTATAATTCACCCCTCCACTTT. Its protein is CASSFGQGRTYNSPLHF. Full variable domain (outside the CDR3, taken from reference TRBV5-5 and TRBJ1-6): DAGVTQSPTHLIKTRGQQVTLRCSPISGHKSVSWYQQVLGQGPQFIFQYYEKEERGRGNFPDRFSARQFPNYSSELNVNALLLGDSALYLCASSFGQGRTYNSPLHFGNGTRLTVT.

J is TRBJ2-1 and V is TRBV7-6; 13 nucleotides line up with TRBD2. Germline loops: CDR1 SGHVS, CDR2 FNYEAQ. V dropped 2 bases and J dropped 0; count of bases not matched to a gene: 7. This CDR3 has 19 amino acids. For the CDR3, the DNA is TGTGCCAGCAGCTTAAGGACTAGCGGGGGCCAAAGCTCCTACAATGAGCAGTTCTTC. It codes for CASSLRTSGGQSSYNEQFF.

This clone appeared a single time. The chain is built from TRBV3-1 (or the pseudogene TRBV3-2) and TRBJ2-5; maybe TRBD1 (5 bases). This CDR3 region has 17 residues. V was clipped by 2 bases and J by 5 bases, with 21 bases between them. Germline values: CDR1 LGHDT, CDR2 YNNKEL (reference sequence). Written as DNA, the CDR3 is TGTGCCAGCAGCCAATACCTAGTGTCTAGGGGCTTGGAGACCCAGTACTTC. Residues: CASSQYLVSRGLETQYF.

This clone was seen a few times. The gene calls are TRBV5-6 and TRBJ2-7, with D possibly being TRBD1 (6 bases). V was cut by 2 bases and J by 7 bases, with 16 bases left in between. The CDR3 consists of 14 residues. Germline loops: CDR1 SGHDT, CDR2 YYEEEE. CDR3 in amino acids: CASSFRGGFGEQYF. The CDR3 coding sequence is TGTGCCAGCAGCTTCCGTGGGGGCTTTGGGGAGCAGTACTTC.

CDR3 loop: CASSGPDRGHSPLHF. For the CDR3, the DNA is TGTGCCAGCAGCGGACCTGACAGGGGGCATTCACCCCTCCACTTT. The V and J genes are TRBV5-4 and TRBJ1-6; 10 bases match TRBD1. Germline values: CDR1 SGHNT, CDR2 YYREEE (reference sequence). The CDR3 length is 15 residues. J was trimmed by 8 bases and V by 4 bases; bases with no gene match: 6.

The V and J genes are TRBV5-1 and TRBJ1-5; 10 nucleotides match TRBD1. The CDR3 contains 15 residues. Germline CDR1 SGHRS, CDR2 YFSETQ. The J segment lost 4 bases and the V segment lost 0 bases, leaving 1 base of the junction unmatched. The CDR3 protein is CASSLGTGGNQPQHF. The CDR3 DNA reads TGCGCCAGCAGCTTGGGGACAGGGGGAAATCAGCCCCAGCATTTT.

The chain carries TRBV5-1 and TRBJ2-3, with 8 bases identical to TRBD1. This CDR3 region has 16 residues. The junction had 5 bases not matched to a gene; V was cut back by 0 bases and J by 2 bases. Germline V lookup: CDR1 SGHRS, CDR2 YFSETQ. Here the CDR3 DNA reads TGCGCCAGCAGCTTGGCCGCAGGGGGCTTCACAGATACGCAGTATTTT. Amino acid sequence: CASSLAAGGFTDTQYF.

A few counts support this clone. The V call is TRBV2, the J call TRBJ1-2; possible D gene TRBD1, 5 bases. Trimming left V 8 bases short and J 1 base short, with 11 bases between. This CDR3 spans 13 amino acids. Per germline, CDR1 SNHLY and CDR2 FYNNEI. The CDR3 nucleotides read TGTGCCAGCTGTACCCAGGGTAACTATGGCTACACCTTC. Encoded protein: CASCTQGNYGYTF.

This clone has just one count. The rearrangement uses TRBV27 and TRBJ1-1; 8 bases are a match to TRBD1. CDR1 MNHEY and CDR2 SMNVEV come from the germline V gene (reference sequence). CDR3 size: 15 residues. The V segment lost 0 bases and the J segment 5 bases; nucleotides outside the gene matches: 5. CDR3 residues: CASSLSRTGQTEAFF. The DNA of the CDR3 is TGTGCCAGCAGTTTATCCAGGACAGGGCAAACTGAAGCTTTCTTT.

The genes are TRBV9 and TRBJ2-5; D is ambiguous. This CDR3 comprises 15 residues. V was shortened by 4 bases and J by 5 bases, with 18 bases between the two germline ends. The germline V gene encodes CDR1 SGDLS and CDR2 YYNGEE. The DNA for the CDR3 is TGTGCCAGCAGCTCCGATGCCCAGTCCTTGGAGACCCAGTACTTC. The encoded protein is CASSSDAQSLETQYF.

The CDR3 bases are TGTGCCACCAGCAGGTTCCTGGGGGGAGAACAAGAGACCCAGTACTTC. This codes for CATSRFLGGEQETQYF. The V and J genes are TRBV15 and TRBJ2-5, with D possibly being TRBD2 (6 bases). The V gene lost 3 bases and the J gene lost 2 bases, with 16 bases spanning the gap. This CDR3 is built from 16 residues. CDR1 and CDR2 from the germline V gene are LNHNV and YYDKDF (reference sequence).

V usage is TRBV6-4 and J usage is TRBJ2-5; 7 positions match TRBD1. Trimming cost V 2 bases and J 4 bases; bases outside gene matches: 13. The CDR3 totals 17 residues. CDR1 MRHNA and CDR2 SNTAGT come from the germline V gene. CDR3 residues: CASSDNPGQRVSETQYF. Here the CDR3 DNA reads TGTGCCAGCAGTGACAATCCGGGACAGAGGGTTTCAGAGACCCAGTACTTC.

The J gene is TRBJ2-7, the V gene TRBV9; 7 nucleotides match TRBD2. V trimming: 4 bases; J trimming: 3 bases; junction bases outside the gene matches: 10. The CDR3 covers 15 residues. The germline gives CDR1 SGDLS, CDR2 YYNGEE. The DNA for the CDR3 is TGTGCCAGCAGCTCCTCCAGCGGGGCAATCTACGAGCAGTACTTC. This gives the protein CASSSSSGAIYEQYF.

The rearrangement joins TRBV2 to TRBJ2-1, with TRBD2 matching 14 bases. CDR1 is SNHLY and CDR2 is FYNNEI in the germline V gene. Germline trimming cut 6 bases from V and 8 bases from J; bases unmatched to any gene: 6. CDR3 length: 15 amino acids. The CDR3 sequence: CASRPGTSGSYEQFF. For the CDR3, the DNA is TGTGCCAGCAGACCCGGGACTAGCGGGAGCTATGAGCAGTTCTTC.

The V call is TRBV2, the J call TRBJ2-5; 8 positions match TRBD1. CDR3 size: 15 residues. Per germline, CDR1 SNHLY and CDR2 FYNNEI. V lost 8 bases, J lost 0 bases, and 8 bases stayed unmatched. The DNA of the CDR3 is TGTGCCAGCGGAAGACAGGGGCAATACCAAGAGACCCAGTACTTC. Amino acid sequence: CASGRQGQYQETQYF. Together with reference TRBV2 and TRBJ2-5, the CDR3 gives the full variable domain: EPEVTQTPSHQVTQMGQEVILRCVPISNHLYFYWYRQILGQKVEFLVSFYNNEISEKSEIFDDQFSVERPDGSNFTLKIRSTKLEDSAMYFCASGRQGQYQETQYFGPGTRLLVL.

The rearrangement uses TRBV12-3 or TRBV12-4 and TRBJ2-7; D uncertain. The CDR3 is 11 residues long. V was cut by 5 bases and J by 6 bases, with 8 bases left in between. CDR3 residues: CASSLGVEQYF. The CDR3 nucleotides read TGTGCCAGCAGTCTTGGAGTCGAGCAGTACTTC.

For the CDR3, the DNA is TGTGCCACCAGCATACCGGGACTGTCAAAGGATACGCAGTATTTT. Protein: CATSIPGLSKDTQYF. The V gene is TRBV15, the J gene TRBJ2-3, with D possibly TRBD2 on 6 matching bases. The germline V and J ends were trimmed by 4 bases and 6 bases, with 17 bases remaining between them. Germline V gene data show CDR1 as LNHNV and CDR2 as YYDKDF (reference sequence). CDR3 length: 15 amino acids.

This clone was counted a single time. The rearrangement joins TRBV29-1 to TRBJ2-7, with 7 bases lining up with TRBD2. The CDR3 consists of 13 residues. V trimming: 3 bases; J trimming: 6 bases; junction bases outside the gene matches: 8. Germline CDR1 is SQVTM and CDR2 is ANQGSEA. CDR3 nucleotide sequence: TGCAGCGTTGAGGTAGCGGGCCGCGGCGAGCAGTACTTC. Encoded protein: CSVEVAGRGEQYF.

The chain carries TRBV7-9 and TRBJ2-1, with 12 bases lining up with TRBD2. The V gene end was trimmed by 4 bases and the J gene end by 3 bases; junction bases not matched to a gene: 13. The CDR3 has 19 residues. The germline CDR1 and CDR2 sequences are SEHNR and FQNEAQ (reference sequence). The CDR3 DNA sequence: TGTGCCAGCAGCTACGCCGGACTAGCGGGGACGACACGCTACAATGAGCAGTTCTTC. It yields the protein CASSYAGLAGTTRYNEQFF.

The CDR3 protein is CASSDRGRWNTEAFF. DNA of the CDR3: TGTGCCAGCAGCGATAGGGGTCGCTGGAACACTGAAGCTTTCTTT. The genes are TRBV5-4 and TRBJ1-1; the D gene is possibly TRBD1 (5 bases). Trimming took off 4 bases at V and 1 base at J, with 14 bases between the two ends. The CDR3 extends over 15 amino acids. Germline CDR1 reads SGHNT; CDR2 reads YYREEE (reference sequence).